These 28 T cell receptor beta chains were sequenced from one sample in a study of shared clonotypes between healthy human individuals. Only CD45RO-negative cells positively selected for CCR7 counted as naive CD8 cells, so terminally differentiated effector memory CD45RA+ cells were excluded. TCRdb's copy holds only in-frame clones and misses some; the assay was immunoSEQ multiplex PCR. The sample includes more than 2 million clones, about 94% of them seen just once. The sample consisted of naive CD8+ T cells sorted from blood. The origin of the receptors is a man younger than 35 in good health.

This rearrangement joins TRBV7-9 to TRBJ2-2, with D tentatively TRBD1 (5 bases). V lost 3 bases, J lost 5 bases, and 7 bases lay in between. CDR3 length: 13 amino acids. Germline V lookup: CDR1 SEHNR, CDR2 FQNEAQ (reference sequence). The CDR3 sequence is CASSFRVTGELFF. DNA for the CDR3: TGTGCCAGCAGCTTCAGGGTAACCGGGGAGCTGTTTTTT.

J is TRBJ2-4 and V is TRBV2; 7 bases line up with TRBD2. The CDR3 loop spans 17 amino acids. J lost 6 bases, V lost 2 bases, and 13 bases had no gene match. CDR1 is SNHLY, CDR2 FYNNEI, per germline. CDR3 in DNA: TGTGCCAGCAGTGAATGGGGACTATCCTCCGAGGGAAACATTCAGTACTTC. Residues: CASSEWGLSSEGNIQYF.

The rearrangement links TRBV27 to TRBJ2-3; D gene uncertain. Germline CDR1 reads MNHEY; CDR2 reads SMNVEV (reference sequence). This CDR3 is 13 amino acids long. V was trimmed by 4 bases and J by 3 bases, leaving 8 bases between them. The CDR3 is CASSSVLTDTQYF. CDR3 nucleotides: TGTGCCAGCAGTTCGGTCCTGACAGATACGCAGTATTTT.

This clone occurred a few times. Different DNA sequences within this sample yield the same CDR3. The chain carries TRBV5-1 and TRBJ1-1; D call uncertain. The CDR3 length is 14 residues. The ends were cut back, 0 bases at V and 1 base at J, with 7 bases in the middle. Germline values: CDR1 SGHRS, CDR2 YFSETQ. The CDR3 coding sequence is TGCGCCAGCAGCTTGGGGGAAGGGAACACTGAAGCTTTCTTT. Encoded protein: CASSLGEGNTEAFF.

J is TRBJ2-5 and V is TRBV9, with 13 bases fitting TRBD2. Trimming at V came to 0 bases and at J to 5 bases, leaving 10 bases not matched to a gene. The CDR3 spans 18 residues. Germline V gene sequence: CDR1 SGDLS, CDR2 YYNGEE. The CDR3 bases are TGTGCCAGCAGCGTAGGAGCGACGACTAGCGGGGGGAGGGAGACCCAGTACTTC. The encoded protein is CASSVGATTSGGRETQYF.

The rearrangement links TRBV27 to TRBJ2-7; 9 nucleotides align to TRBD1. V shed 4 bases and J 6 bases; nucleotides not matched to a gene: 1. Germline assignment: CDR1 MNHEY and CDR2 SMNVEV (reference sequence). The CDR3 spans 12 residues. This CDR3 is CASSWTGAEQYF. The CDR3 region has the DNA TGTGCCAGCAGTTGGACAGGGGCCGAGCAGTACTTC.

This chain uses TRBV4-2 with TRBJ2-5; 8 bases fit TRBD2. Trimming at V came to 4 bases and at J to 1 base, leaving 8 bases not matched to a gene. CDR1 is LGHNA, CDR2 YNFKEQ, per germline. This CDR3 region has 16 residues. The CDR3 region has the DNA TGTGCCAGCAGCCCGCTCGGGGGGGCTAGCCAAGAGACCCAGTACTTC. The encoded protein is CASSPLGGASQETQYF.

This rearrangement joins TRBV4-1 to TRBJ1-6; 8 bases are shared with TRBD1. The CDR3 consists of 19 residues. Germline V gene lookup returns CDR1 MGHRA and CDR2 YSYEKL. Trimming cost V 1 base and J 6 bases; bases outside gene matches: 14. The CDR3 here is CASSQATGGIVGFNSPLHF. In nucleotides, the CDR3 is TGCGCCAGCAGCCAAGCTACAGGGGGGATTGTGGGATTTAATTCACCCCTCCACTTT.

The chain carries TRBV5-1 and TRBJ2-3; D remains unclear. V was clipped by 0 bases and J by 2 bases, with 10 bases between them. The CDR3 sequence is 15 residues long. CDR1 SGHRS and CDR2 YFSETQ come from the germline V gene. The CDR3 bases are TGCGCCAGCAGCTTGGAAATTGGCCTCACAGATACGCAGTATTTT. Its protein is CASSLEIGLTDTQYF.

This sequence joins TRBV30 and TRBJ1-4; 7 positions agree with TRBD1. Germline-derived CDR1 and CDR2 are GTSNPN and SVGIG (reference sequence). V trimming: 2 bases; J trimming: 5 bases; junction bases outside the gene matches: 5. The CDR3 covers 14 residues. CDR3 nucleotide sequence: TGTGCCTGGAGTTCGACAGGGTTGAATGAAAAACTGTTTTTT. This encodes CAWSSTGLNEKLFF.

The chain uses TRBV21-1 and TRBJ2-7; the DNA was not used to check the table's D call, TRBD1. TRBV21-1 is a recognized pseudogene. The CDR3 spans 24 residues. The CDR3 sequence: CASSKSRTGRGSGRKFRSFYEQYF. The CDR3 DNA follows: TGTGCCAGCAGCAAATCCCGGACTGGCAGGGGGAGCGGCAGAAAGTTCCGATCCTTCTACGAGCAGTACTTC.

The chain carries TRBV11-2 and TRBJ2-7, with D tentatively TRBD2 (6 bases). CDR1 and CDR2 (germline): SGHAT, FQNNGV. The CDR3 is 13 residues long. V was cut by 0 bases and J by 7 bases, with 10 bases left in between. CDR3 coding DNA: TGTGCCAGCAGCTTAGAAGTGGGGGGAGAGCAGTACTTC. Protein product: CASSLEVGGEQYF.

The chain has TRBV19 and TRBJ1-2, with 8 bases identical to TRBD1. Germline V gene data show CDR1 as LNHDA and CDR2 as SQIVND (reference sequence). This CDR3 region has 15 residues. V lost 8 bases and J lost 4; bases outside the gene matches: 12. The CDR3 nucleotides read TGTGCCAGTTTTCAACCGGACAGGGCCATCTATGGCTACACCTTC. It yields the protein CASFQPDRAIYGYTF.

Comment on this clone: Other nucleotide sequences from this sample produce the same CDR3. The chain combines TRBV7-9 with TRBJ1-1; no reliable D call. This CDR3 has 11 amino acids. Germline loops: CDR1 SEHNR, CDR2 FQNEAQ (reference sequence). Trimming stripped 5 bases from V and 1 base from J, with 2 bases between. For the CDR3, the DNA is TGTGCCAGCAGCCGGAACACTGAAGCTTTCTTT. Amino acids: CASSRNTEAFF.

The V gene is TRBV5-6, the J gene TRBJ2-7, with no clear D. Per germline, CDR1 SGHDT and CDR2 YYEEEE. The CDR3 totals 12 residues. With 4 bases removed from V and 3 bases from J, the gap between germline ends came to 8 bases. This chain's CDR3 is CASSQTDYEQYF. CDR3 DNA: TGTGCCAGCAGCCAGACGGACTACGAGCAGTACTTC.

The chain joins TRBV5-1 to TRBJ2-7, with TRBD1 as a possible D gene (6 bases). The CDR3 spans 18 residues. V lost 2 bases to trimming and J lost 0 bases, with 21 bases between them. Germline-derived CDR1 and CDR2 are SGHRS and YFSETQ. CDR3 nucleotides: TGCGCCAGCAGCTTTGGACAGAGCCCACTACAAAACTCCTACGAGCAGTACTTC. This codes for CASSFGQSPLQNSYEQYF.

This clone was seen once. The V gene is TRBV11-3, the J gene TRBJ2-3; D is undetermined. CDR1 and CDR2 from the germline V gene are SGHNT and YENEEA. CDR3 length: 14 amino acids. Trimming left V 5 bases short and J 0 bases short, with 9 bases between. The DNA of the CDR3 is TGTGCCAGCAGCCAATTCGGGAGCACAGATACGCAGTATTTT. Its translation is CASSQFGSTDTQYF.

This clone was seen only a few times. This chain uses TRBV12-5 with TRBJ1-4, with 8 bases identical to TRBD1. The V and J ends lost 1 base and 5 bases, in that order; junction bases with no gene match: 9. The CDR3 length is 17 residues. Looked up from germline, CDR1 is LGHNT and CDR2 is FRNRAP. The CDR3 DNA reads TGTGCTAGTGGTTTGGGTACGCAGGGGGCATTGAATGAAAAACTGTTTTTT. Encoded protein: CASGLGTQGALNEKLFF. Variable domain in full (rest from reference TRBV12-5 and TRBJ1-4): DARVTQTPRHKVTEMGQEVTMRCQPILGHNTVFWYRQTMMQGLELLAYFRNRAPLDDSGMPKDRFSAEMPDATLATLKIQPSEPRDSAVYFCASGLGTQGALNEKLFFGSGTQLSVL.

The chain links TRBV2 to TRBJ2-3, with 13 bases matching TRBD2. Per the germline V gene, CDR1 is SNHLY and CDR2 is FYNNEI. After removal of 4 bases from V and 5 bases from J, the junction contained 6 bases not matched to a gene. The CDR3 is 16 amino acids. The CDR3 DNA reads TGTGCCAGCAGTGGAACTAGCGGGGGGGCCTTAGATACGCAGTATTTT. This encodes CASSGTSGGALDTQYF.

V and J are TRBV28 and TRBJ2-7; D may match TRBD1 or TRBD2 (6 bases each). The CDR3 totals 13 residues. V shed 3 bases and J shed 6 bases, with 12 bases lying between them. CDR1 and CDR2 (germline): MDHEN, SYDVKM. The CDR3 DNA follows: TGTGCCAGCAGTTTGGCTGGGGGGCCCGAGCAGTACTTC. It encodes CASSLAGGPEQYF. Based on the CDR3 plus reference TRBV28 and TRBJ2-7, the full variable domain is DVKVTQSSRYLVKRTGEKVFLECVQDMDHENMFWYRQDPGLGLRLIYFSYDVKMKEKGDIPEGYSVSREKKERFSLILESASTNQTSMYLCASSLAGGPEQYFGPGTRLTVT.

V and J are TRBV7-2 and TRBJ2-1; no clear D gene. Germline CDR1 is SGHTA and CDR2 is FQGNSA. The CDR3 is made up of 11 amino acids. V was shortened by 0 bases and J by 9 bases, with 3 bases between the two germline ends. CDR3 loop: CASSLASEQFF. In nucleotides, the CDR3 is TGTGCCAGCAGCTTAGCAAGTGAGCAGTTCTTC.

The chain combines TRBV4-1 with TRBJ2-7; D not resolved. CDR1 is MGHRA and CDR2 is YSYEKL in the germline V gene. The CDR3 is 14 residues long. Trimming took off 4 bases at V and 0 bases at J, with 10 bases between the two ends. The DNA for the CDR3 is TGCGCCAGCAGCCTAAGGACGGTCTCCTACGAGCAGTACTTC. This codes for CASSLRTVSYEQYF.

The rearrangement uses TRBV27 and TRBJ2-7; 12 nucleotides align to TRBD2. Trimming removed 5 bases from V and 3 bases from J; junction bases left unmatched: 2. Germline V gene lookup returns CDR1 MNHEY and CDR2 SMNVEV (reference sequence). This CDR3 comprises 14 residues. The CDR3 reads CASSMGLAGYEQYF. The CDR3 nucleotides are TGTGCCAGCAGTATGGGACTAGCGGGCTACGAGCAGTACTTC.

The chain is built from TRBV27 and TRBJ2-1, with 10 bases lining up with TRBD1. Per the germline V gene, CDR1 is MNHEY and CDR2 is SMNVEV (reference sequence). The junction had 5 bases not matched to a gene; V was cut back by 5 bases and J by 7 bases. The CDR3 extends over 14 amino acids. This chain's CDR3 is CASSPMGQGNEQFF. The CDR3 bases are TGTGCCAGCAGTCCTATGGGACAGGGGAATGAGCAGTTCTTC.

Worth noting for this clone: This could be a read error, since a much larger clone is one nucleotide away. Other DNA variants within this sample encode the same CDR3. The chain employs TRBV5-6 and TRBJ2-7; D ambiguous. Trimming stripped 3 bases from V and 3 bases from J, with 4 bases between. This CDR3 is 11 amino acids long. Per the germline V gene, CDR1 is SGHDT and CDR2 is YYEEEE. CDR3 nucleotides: TGTGCCAGCAGCTACAACTACGAGCAGTACTTC. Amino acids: CASSYNYEQYF.

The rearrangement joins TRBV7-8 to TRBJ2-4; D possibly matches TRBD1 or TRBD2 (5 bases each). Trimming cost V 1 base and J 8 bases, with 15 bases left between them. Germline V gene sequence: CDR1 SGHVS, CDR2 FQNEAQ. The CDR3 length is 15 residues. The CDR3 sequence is CASSLDPGLGDIQYF. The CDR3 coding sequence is TGTGCCAGCAGCTTAGATCCGGGGTTGGGGGACATTCAGTACTTC.

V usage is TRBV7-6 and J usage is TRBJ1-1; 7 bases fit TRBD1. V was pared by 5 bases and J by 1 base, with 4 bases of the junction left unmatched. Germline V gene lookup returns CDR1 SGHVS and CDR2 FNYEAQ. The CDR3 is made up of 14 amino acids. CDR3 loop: CASSTRQGNTEAFF. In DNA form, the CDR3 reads TGTGCCAGCAGCACCAGACAGGGGAACACTGAAGCTTTCTTT.

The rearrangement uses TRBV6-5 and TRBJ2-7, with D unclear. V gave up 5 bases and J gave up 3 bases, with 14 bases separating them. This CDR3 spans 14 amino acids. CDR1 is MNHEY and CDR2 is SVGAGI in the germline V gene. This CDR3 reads CASSGRGEFYEQYF. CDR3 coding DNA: TGTGCCAGCAGTGGCCGCGGTGAATTCTACGAGCAGTACTTC.